Presented here are 10 T cell receptor beta chains from one specimen sequenced in a study of blood T cells in healthy people across ages. Using a J-beta primer mix together with a sample-barcoded 5' primer, a second PCR was run for roughly 7 to 12 cycles. Each CDR3 protein gets one entry after TCRdb re-called the 5' RACE reads with MiXCR. The sample includes roughly 1,700,000 distinct CDR3 sequences, roughly 28% seen only once; the top ten take roughly 8.2%. The specimen was blood. The receptors here all came from a woman aged 25 to 39 in good health.

This clonotype showed up just a few times. A much larger clone is a single base away; this may be a read error. J is TRBJ2-3 and V is TRBV10-1; no clear D gene. This CDR3 comprises 14 residues. Looked up from germline, CDR1 is WNHNN and CDR2 is SYGVQD (reference sequence). The CDR3 region is CASRESSESDTQYF. Written as DNA, the CDR3 is TGCGCCAGCAGGGAGTCGTCGGAATCAGATACGCAGTATTTT.

This clonotype has a count of ten or more. The chain is built from TRBV29-1 and TRBJ2-7; D gene ambiguous. The CDR3 spans 11 residues. Trimming removed 7 bases at V and 5 bases at J, with 12 bases between. Germline V gene lookup returns CDR1 SQVTM and CDR2 ANQGSEA. Here the CDR3 DNA reads TGCAGCGCCGTGCTCGGTGACGAGCAGTACTTC. This codes for CSAVLGDEQYF.

In its sample, this clonotype was seen a few times. The chain carries TRBV20-1 and TRBJ2-1; 8 bases line up with TRBD2. The CDR3 runs to 14 residues. Trimming at V came to 3 bases and at J to 4 bases, leaving 5 bases not matched to a gene. CDR1 and CDR2 (germline): DFQATT, SNEGSKA (reference sequence). The DNA for the CDR3 is TGCAGTGCTAGTAGTAGCGGGAAGTACAATGAGCAGTTCTTC. Translated, it gives CSASSSGKYNEQFF.

This clonotype was seen only a few times. The V call is TRBV20-1, the J call TRBJ2-5; the D gene is possibly TRBD1 (5 bases). Per germline, CDR1 DFQATT and CDR2 SNEGSKA (reference sequence). The V and J ends lost 6 bases and 1 base respectively, with 15 bases between them. There are 14 residues in the CDR3. CDR3 nucleotides: TGCAGTGCGAGTCTGACAGCCACCCAAGAGACCCAGTACTTC. This codes for CSASLTATQETQYF.

This clonotype was counted at least ten times. This chain uses TRBV12-3 or TRBV12-4 with TRBJ2-7; 7 bases are a match to TRBD1. CDR3 length: 11 residues. V lost 1 base to trimming and J lost 9 bases; unmatched junction nucleotides: 0. CDR3 sequence reads: CASSLGTGQYF. CDR3 nucleotides: TGTGCCAGCAGTTTAGGGACAGGGCAGTACTTC.

This clonotype has only a few counts. The genes are TRBV18 and TRBJ2-3, with 7 bases fitting TRBD1. The CDR3 loop spans 14 amino acids. Losses at the gene ends were 3 bases for V and 3 bases for J; bases not matched to a gene: 3. CDR1 and CDR2 (germline): KGHSH, LQKENI. CDR3: CASSPTGQTDTQYF. The CDR3 DNA is TGTGCCAGCTCACCGACAGGGCAAACAGATACGCAGTATTTT.

V and J are TRBV4-3 and TRBJ1-2; 9 nucleotides match TRBD1. CDR1 and CDR2 from the germline V gene are LGHNA and YSLEER. The CDR3 runs to 18 residues. V trimming: 5 bases; J trimming: 6 bases; junction bases outside the gene matches: 19. The CDR3 spells CASSCLGGQGFVKDGYTF. The CDR3 DNA sequence: TGCGCCAGCAGCTGCTTGGGGGGACAGGGTTTCGTCAAAGATGGCTACACCTTC.

The chain has TRBV6-5 and TRBJ1-4, with no clear D. This CDR3 region has 16 residues. Looked up from germline, CDR1 is MNHEY and CDR2 is SVGAGI. V dropped 6 bases and J dropped 4 bases, with 18 bases sitting between them. The CDR3 protein is CASRTTTRRVNEKLFF. CDR3 bases: TGTGCCAGCAGAACCACCACAAGGCGAGTTAATGAAAAACTGTTTTTT.

In this sample, this clonotype turned up a few times. J is TRBJ1-1 and V is TRBV10-3; no reliable D call. The ends were cut back, 8 bases at V and 1 base at J, with 5 bases in the middle. Germline CDR1 reads ENHRY; CDR2 reads SYGVKD. This CDR3 spans 11 amino acids. The CDR3 nucleotides read TGTGCCATCGGCAGGAACACTGAAGCTTTCTTT. Protein product: CAIGRNTEAFF.

V and J are TRBV2 and TRBJ1-5; the match to TRBD1 covers 9 bases. The CDR3 sequence is 15 residues long. The germline V gene encodes CDR1 SNHLY and CDR2 FYNNEI. J lost 5 bases, V lost 7 bases, and 9 bases had no gene match. CDR3 loop: CASMGGGQGYQPQHF. CDR3 DNA sequence: TGTGCCAGCATGGGCGGGGGACAGGGATATCAGCCCCAGCATTTT.